These T cell receptor beta chains were read from a single sample in a study of cytotoxic CD8 clonotypes in ibrutinib-treated CLL. Assay used: immunoSEQ multiplex PCR; TCRdb lists only in-frame clones, some missing. This sample has roughly 28,000 clones, with 62% found just once. The specimen was PBMCs, collected before ibrutinib treatment. The origin of the receptors is a human donor with chronic lymphocytic leukemia. The CDR3 runs from the conserved cysteine through the conserved F or W. D genes are given only for firm matches. Clone sizes are given selectively: once, few, many, or a class where the clone is expanded.

abundance: once; v_gene: TRBV11-2; j_gene: TRBJ1-2; d_gene: .; CDR3nt: TGTGCCAGCAGCTTAGTCGGTTTTGGGGGCTATGGCTACACCTTC; CDR3aa: CASSLVGFGGYGYTF
abundance: few; v_gene: TRBV5-1; j_gene: TRBJ2-1; d_gene: TRBD2; CDR3nt: TGCGCCAGCAGCTCCGGCGGGGGAAGCGGGCGTTCCTACAATGAGCAGTTCTTC; CDR3aa: CASSSGGGSGRSYNEQFF
abundance: few; v_gene: TRBV27; j_gene: TRBJ1-2; d_gene: TRBD1; CDR3nt: TGTGCCACCTTATCTCGACAGGGTATTGGCTACACCTTC; CDR3aa: CATLSRQGIGYTF
abundance: few; v_gene: TRBV20-1; j_gene: TRBJ1-1; d_gene: TRBD1; CDR3nt: TGCAGTGCTTGGACAGGGGGAGAAGCTTTCTTT; CDR3aa: CSAWTGGEAFF
abundance: .; v_gene: TRBV19; j_gene: TRBJ1-5; d_gene: .; CDR3nt: TGTGCCAGTAGTATTTTGACAGGCAACAATCAGCCCCAGCATTTT; CDR3aa: CASSILTGNNQPQHF
abundance: .; v_gene: TRBV10-1; j_gene: TRBJ1-2; d_gene: .; CDR3nt: TGCGCCAGCAGTGAGAGGTTTTCCTATGGCTACACCTTC; CDR3aa: CASSERFSYGYTF
abundance: few; v_gene: TRBV6-5; j_gene: TRBJ1-1; d_gene: .; CDR3nt: TGTGCCAGCAGAAGTACCGGCAGGGTGAATGGTGAAGCTTTCTTT; CDR3aa: CASRSTGRVNGEAFF
abundance: .; v_gene: TRBV13; j_gene: TRBJ2-1; d_gene: .; CDR3nt: TGTGCCAGCAGCCCCAGTAGTGAGCAGTTCTTC; CDR3aa: CASSPSSEQFF
abundance: .; v_gene: TRBV5-4; j_gene: TRBJ1-3; d_gene: .; CDR3nt: TGTGCCAGCAGCACTCCGCAGGAGTCTGGAAACACCATATATTTT; CDR3aa: CASSTPQESGNTIYF
abundance: .; v_gene: TRBV5-6; j_gene: TRBJ2-7; d_gene: .; CDR3nt: TGTGCCAGCAGCTTGGGTTTCTCCGAGCAGTACTTC; CDR3aa: CASSLGFSEQYF
abundance: .; v_gene: TRBV5-7; j_gene: TRBJ2-7; d_gene: .; CDR3nt: TGTGCCAGCAGCTTGGCCTTGAAGGGCTACGAGCAGTACTTC; CDR3aa: CASSLALKGYEQYF
abundance: .; v_gene: TRBV9; j_gene: TRBJ2-3; d_gene: .; CDR3nt: TGTGCCAGCAACATCGGGGAAAGCACAGATACGCAGTATTTT; CDR3aa: CASNIGESTDTQYF
abundance: .; v_gene: TRBV28; j_gene: TRBJ2-7; d_gene: TRBD1; CDR3nt: TGTGCCAGCAGAGTTTTGGGACAGGGAAGAAACGAGCAGTACTTC; CDR3aa: CASRVLGQGRNEQYF
abundance: few; v_gene: TRBV19; j_gene: TRBJ1-2; d_gene: .; CDR3nt: TGTGCCAGTACATACCACGGGGTACGGGCGCTCTATGGCTACACCTTC; CDR3aa: CASTYHGVRALYGYTF
abundance: .; v_gene: TRBV9; j_gene: TRBJ1-6; d_gene: .; CDR3nt: TGTGCCAGCAGCGTTAGGTATGCTAATTCACCCCTCCACTTT; CDR3aa: CASSVRYANSPLHF
abundance: .; v_gene: TRBV7-9; j_gene: TRBJ2-1; d_gene: TRBD1; CDR3nt: TGTGCCAGCAGCTTCGGGACAGGTCCTTACAATGAGCAGTTCTTC; CDR3aa: CASSFGTGPYNEQFF
abundance: .; v_gene: TRBV2; j_gene: TRBJ1-4; d_gene: TRBD1; CDR3nt: TGTGCCAGCAGTAAACAGGGGGCAGCTAATGAAAAACTGTTTTTT; CDR3aa: CASSKQGAANEKLFF
abundance: .; v_gene: TRBV5-1; j_gene: TRBJ2-3; d_gene: .; CDR3nt: TGCGCCAGCAGCTTGACTAGCAACCAGTTAGTAGATACGCAGTATTTT; CDR3aa: CASSLTSNQLVDTQYF
abundance: few; v_gene: TRBV7-9; j_gene: TRBJ1-2; d_gene: .; CDR3nt: TGTGCCAGCAACCAACTGGGGGGTGGCTACACCTTC; CDR3aa: CASNQLGGGYTF
abundance: once; v_gene: TRBV28; j_gene: TRBJ1-2; d_gene: .; CDR3nt: TGTGCCAGCAGTTTTGGCGGGGCGCGAGGCTACACCTTC; CDR3aa: CASSFGGARGYTF
abundance: few; v_gene: TRBV4-1; j_gene: TRBJ2-1; d_gene: .; CDR3nt: TGCGCCAGCAGCCAAGAAAGGGGACCCCACAATGAGCAGTTCTTC; CDR3aa: CASSQERGPHNEQFF
abundance: once; v_gene: TRBV6-6; j_gene: TRBJ1-6; d_gene: .; CDR3nt: TGTGCCAGCACCTTTCAGACAGGAGGGGGTTCACCCCTCCACTTT; CDR3aa: CASTFQTGGGSPLHF
abundance: few; v_gene: TRBV4-2; j_gene: TRBJ2-6; d_gene: TRBD2; CDR3nt: TGTGCCAGCAGCCAAGGCTCGGGACTAGCGGGGGCTGGGGCCAACGTCCTGACTTTC; CDR3aa: CASSQGSGLAGAGANVLTF
abundance: .; v_gene: TRBV9; j_gene: TRBJ2-2; d_gene: .; CDR3nt: TGTGCCAGCAGCCCCTGGACAGCGAACACCGGGGAGCTGTTTTTT; CDR3aa: CASSPWTANTGELFF
abundance: few; v_gene: TRBV4-2; j_gene: TRBJ1-2; d_gene: TRBD1; CDR3nt: TGTGCCAGCAGCCAAGATCACGGGACAGCCCTCAACTATGGCTACACCTTC; CDR3aa: CASSQDHGTALNYGYTF
abundance: .; v_gene: TRBV6-5; j_gene: TRBJ2-3; d_gene: TRBD2; CDR3nt: TGTGCCAGCAGAAGCGGGGGGGCAGCAGATACGCAGTATTTT; CDR3aa: CASRSGGAADTQYF
abundance: .; v_gene: TRBV5-1; j_gene: TRBJ1-2; d_gene: TRBD1; CDR3nt: TGCGCCAGCAGCTACGGGGACAGGGTCAGCGGTGGCTACACCTTC; CDR3aa: CASSYGDRVSGGYTF
abundance: .; v_gene: TRBV5-4; j_gene: TRBJ1-1; d_gene: .; CDR3nt: TGTGCCAGCAGCTTGGGGTATACTGAAGCTTTCTTT; CDR3aa: CASSLGYTEAFF
abundance: .; v_gene: TRBV4-1; j_gene: TRBJ1-1; d_gene: TRBD1; CDR3nt: TGCGCCAGCAGCCAAGCTTCCCGACAGGGGTTGAGGGCTGAAGCTTTCTTT; CDR3aa: CASSQASRQGLRAEAFF
abundance: .; v_gene: TRBV11-2; j_gene: TRBJ1-6; d_gene: .; CDR3nt: TGTGCCAGCAGCTTCTGGCAGGGAGATTCACCCCTCCACTTT; CDR3aa: CASSFWQGDSPLHF